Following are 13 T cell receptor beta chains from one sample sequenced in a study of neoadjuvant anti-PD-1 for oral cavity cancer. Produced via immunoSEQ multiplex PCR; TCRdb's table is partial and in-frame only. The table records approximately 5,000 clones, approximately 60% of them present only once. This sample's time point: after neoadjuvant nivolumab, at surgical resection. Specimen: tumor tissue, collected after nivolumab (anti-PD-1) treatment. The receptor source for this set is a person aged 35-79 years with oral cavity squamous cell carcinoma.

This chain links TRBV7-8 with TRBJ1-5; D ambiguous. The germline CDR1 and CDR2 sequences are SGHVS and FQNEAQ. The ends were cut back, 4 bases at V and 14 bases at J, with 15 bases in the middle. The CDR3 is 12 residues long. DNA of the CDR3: TGTGCCAGCAGCTCCACTGACGGCCGCAAGCATTTT. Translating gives CASSSTDGRKHF. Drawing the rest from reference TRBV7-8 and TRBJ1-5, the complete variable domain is GAGVSQSPRYKVAKRGQDVALRCDPISGHVSLFWYQQALGQGPEFLTYFQNEAQLDKSGLPSDRFFAERPEGSVSTLKIQRTQQEDSAVYLCASSSTDGRKHFGDGTRLSIL.

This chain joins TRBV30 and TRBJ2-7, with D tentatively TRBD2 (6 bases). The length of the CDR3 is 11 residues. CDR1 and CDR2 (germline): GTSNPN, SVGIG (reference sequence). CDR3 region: CAWQKGTRQYF. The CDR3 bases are TGTGCTTGGCAGAAGGGGACTCGTCAGTACTTC.

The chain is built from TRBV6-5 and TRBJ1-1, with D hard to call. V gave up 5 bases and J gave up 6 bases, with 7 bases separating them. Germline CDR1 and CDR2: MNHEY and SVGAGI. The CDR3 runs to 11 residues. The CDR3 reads CASSMDAEAFF. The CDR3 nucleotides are TGTGCCAGCAGTATGGACGCTGAAGCTTTCTTT.

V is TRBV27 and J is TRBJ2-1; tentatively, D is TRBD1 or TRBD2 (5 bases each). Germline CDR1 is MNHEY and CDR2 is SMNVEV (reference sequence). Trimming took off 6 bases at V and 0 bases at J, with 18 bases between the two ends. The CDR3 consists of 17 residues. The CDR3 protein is CASSPRDAGVSYNEQFF. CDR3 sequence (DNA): TGTGCCAGCAGCCCTCGGGACGCGGGTGTCTCCTACAATGAGCAGTTCTTC.

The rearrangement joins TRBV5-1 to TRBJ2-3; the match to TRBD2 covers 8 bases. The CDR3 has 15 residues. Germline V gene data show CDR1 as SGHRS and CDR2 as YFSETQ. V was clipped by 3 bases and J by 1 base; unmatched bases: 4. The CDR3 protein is CASSSSAGGTDTQYF. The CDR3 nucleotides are TGCGCCAGCAGCTCGTCAGCGGGGGGCACAGATACGCAGTATTTT.

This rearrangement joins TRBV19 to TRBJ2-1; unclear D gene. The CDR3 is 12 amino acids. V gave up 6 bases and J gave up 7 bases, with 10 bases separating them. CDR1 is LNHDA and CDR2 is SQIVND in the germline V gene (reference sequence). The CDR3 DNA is TGTGCCAGTAGACCCCCTGGGAATGAGCAGTTCTTC. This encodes CASRPPGNEQFF.

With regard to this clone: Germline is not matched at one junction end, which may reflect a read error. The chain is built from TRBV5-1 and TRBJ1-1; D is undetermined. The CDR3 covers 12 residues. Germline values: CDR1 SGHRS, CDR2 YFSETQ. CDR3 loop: CASSLPSTEAFF. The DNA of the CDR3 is TGTGCCAGCAGCTTACCGTCCACTGAAGCTTTCTTT.

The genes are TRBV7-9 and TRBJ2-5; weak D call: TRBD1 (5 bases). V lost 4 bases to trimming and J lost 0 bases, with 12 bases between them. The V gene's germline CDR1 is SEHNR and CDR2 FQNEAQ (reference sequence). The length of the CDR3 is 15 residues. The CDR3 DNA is TGTGCCAGCAGCTCATTACTGGACAACCAAGAGACCCAGTACTTC. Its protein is CASSSLLDNQETQYF.

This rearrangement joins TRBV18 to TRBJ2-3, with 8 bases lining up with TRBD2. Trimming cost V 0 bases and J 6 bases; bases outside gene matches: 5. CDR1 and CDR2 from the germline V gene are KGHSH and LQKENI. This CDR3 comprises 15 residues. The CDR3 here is CASSPPAGGRDTQYF. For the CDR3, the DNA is TGTGCCAGCTCACCACCCGCGGGGGGCAGGGATACGCAGTATTTT. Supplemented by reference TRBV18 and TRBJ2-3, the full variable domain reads NAGVMQNPRHLVRRRGQEARLRCSPMKGHSHVYWYRQLPEEGLKFMVYLQKENIIDESGMPKERFSAEFPKEGPSILRIQQVVRGDSAAYFCASSPPAGGRDTQYFGPGTRLTVL.

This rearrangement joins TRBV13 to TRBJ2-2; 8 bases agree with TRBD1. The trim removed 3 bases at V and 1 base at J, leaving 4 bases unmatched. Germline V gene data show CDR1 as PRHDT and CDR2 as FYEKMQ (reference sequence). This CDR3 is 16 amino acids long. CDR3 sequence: CASSFTGTGNTGELFF. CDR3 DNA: TGTGCCAGCAGCTTCACCGGGACAGGGAACACCGGGGAGCTGTTTTTT.

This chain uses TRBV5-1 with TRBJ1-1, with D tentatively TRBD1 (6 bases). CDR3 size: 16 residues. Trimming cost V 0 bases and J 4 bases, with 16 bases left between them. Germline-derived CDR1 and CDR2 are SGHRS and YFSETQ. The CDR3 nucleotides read TGCGCCAGCAGCTTGGCAGCAGGGGTATCAGGCACTGAAGCTTTCTTT. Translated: CASSLAAGVSGTEAFF. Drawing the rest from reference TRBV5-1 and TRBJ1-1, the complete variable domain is KAGVTQTPRYLIKTRGQQVTLSCSPISGHRSVSWYQQTPGQGLQFLFEYFSETQRNKGNFPGRFSGRQFSNSRSEMNVSTLELGDSALYLCASSLAAGVSGTEAFFGQGTRLTVV.

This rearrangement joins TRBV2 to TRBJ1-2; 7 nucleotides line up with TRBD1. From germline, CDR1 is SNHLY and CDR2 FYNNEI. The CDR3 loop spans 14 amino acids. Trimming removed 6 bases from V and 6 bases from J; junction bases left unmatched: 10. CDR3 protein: CASSLTGTTNGYTF. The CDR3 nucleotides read TGTGCCAGCAGCCTGACAGGGACAACTAATGGCTACACCTTC.

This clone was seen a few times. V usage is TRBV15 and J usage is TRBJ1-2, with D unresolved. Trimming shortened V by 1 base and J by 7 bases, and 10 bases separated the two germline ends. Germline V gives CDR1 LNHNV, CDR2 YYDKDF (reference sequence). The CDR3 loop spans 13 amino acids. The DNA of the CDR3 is TGTGCCACCAGCAGAGGGAGCCGTAGTGGCTACACCTTC. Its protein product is CATSRGSRSGYTF.